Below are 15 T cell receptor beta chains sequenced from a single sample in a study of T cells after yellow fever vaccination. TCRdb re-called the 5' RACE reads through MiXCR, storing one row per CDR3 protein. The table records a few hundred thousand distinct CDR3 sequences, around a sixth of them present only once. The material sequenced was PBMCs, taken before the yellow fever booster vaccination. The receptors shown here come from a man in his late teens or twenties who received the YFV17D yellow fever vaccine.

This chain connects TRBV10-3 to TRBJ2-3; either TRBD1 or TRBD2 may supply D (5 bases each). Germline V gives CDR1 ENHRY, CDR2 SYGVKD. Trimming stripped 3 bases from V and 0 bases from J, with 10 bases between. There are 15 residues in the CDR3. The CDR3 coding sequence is TGTGCCATCAGTGATGAGGGACGGAGCACAGATACGCAGTATTTT. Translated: CAISDEGRSTDTQYF.

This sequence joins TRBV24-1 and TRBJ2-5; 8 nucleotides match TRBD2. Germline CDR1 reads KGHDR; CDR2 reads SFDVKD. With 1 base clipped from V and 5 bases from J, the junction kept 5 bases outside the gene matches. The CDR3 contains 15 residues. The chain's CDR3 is CATSDFVAGPETQYF. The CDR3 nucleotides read TGTGCCACCAGTGATTTTGTAGCGGGGCCGGAGACCCAGTACTTC.

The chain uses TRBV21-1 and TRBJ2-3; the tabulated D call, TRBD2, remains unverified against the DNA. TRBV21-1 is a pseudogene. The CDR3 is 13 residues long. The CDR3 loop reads CASSPRVTHTQYF. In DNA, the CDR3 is TGTGCCAGCAGCCCGAGGGTGACCCATACGCAGTATTTT.

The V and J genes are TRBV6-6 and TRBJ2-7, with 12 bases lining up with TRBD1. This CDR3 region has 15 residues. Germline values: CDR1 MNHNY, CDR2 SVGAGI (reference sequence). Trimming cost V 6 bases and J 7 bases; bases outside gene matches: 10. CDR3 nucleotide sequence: TGTGCCAGCAGCTCCCCGGGACAGGGGGCTCGGGAGCAGTACGTC. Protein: CASSSPGQGAREQYV.

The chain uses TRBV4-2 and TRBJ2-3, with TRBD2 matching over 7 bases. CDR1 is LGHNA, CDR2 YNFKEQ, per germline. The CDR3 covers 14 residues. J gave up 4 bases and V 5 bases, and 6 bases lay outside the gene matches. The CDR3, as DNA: TGTGCCAGCAGCTTCGGACTAGTGGCAGATACGCAGTATTTT. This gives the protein CASSFGLVADTQYF.

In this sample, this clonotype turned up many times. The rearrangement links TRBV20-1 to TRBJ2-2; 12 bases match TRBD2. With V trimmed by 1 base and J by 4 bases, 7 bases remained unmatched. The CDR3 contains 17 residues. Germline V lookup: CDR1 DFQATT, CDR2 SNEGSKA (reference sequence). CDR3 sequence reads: CSARGPSGGAGTGELFF. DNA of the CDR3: TGCAGTGCTAGAGGTCCTAGCGGGGGGGCCGGCACCGGGGAGCTGTTTTTT.

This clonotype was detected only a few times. CDR3 amino acids: CASSSPLGPNEQYF. The CDR3 DNA follows: TGTGCCAGCAGCTCCCCCCTCGGACCCAACGAGCAGTACTTC. The chain recombines TRBV5-6 with TRBJ2-7; no reliable D call. This CDR3 has 14 residues. CDR1 and CDR2 (germline): SGHDT, YYEEEE. V lost 3 bases, J lost 5 bases, and 15 bases lay in between.

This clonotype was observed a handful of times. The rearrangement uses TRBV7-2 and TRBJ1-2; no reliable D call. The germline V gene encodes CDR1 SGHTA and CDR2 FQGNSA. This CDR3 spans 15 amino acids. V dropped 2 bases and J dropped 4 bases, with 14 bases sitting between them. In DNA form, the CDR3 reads TGTGCCAGCAGCTTAAGTTACGGAGGGAGCTATGGCTACACCTTC. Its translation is CASSLSYGGSYGYTF. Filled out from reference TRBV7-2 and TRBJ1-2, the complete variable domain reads GAGVSQSPSNKVTEKGKDVELRCDPISGHTALYWYRQSLGQGLEFLIYFQGNSAPDKSGLPSDRFSAERTGGSVSTLTIQRTQQEDSAVYLCASSLSYGGSYGYTFGSGTRLTVV.

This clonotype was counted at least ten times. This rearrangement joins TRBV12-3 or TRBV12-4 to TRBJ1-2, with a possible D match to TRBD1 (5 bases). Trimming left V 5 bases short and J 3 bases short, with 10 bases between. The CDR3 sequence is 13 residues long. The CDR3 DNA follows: TGTGCCAGCAGTGGTGAGACAGACTATGGCTACACCTTC. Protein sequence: CASSGETDYGYTF.

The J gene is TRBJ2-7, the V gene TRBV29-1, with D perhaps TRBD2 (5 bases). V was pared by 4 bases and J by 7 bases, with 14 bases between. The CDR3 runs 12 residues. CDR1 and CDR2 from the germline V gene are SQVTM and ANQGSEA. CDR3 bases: TGCAGCGTTGCGACGACTACGGGAGAGCAGTACTTC. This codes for CSVATTTGEQYF.

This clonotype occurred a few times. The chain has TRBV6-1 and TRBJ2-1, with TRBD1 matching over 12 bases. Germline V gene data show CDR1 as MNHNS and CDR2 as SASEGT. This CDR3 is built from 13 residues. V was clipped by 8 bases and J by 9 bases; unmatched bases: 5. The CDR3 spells CASQGQGATEQFF. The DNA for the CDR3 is TGTGCCAGCCAGGGACAGGGGGCCACTGAGCAGTTCTTC.

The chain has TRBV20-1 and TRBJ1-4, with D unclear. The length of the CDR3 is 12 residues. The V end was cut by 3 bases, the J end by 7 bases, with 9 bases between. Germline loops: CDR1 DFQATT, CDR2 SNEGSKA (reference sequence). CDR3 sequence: CSASWSGEKLFF. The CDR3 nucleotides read TGCAGTGCTAGCTGGAGTGGTGAAAAACTGTTTTTT.

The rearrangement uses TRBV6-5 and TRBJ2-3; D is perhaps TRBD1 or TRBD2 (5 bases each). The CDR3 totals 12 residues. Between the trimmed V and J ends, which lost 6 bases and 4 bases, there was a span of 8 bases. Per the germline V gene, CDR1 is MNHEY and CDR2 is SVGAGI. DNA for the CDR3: TGTGCCAGCAGACGGGGACCAGATACGCAGTATTTT. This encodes CASRRGPDTQYF.

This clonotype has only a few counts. The CDR3 is CASIGTGGYTDTQYF. The DNA of the CDR3 is TGTGCCAGCATAGGGACAGGGGGCTACACAGATACGCAGTATTTT. V is TRBV27 and J is TRBJ2-3, with 12 positions matching TRBD1. After removal of 7 bases from V and 2 bases from J, the junction contained 4 bases not matched to a gene. Germline CDR1 reads MNHEY; CDR2 reads SMNVEV (reference sequence). The CDR3 loop spans 15 amino acids.

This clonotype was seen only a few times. The CDR3 is CASSYPTGGPSYEQYF. Written as DNA, the CDR3 is TGTGCCAGCAGTTACCCAACAGGGGGCCCATCCTACGAGCAGTACTTC. The chain links TRBV6-2 or TRBV6-3 to TRBJ2-7; TRBD1 matches at 9 bases. V lost 2 bases to trimming and J lost 1 base; unmatched junction nucleotides: 6. Germline CDR1 and CDR2: MNHEY and SVGEGT. The CDR3 spans 16 residues.